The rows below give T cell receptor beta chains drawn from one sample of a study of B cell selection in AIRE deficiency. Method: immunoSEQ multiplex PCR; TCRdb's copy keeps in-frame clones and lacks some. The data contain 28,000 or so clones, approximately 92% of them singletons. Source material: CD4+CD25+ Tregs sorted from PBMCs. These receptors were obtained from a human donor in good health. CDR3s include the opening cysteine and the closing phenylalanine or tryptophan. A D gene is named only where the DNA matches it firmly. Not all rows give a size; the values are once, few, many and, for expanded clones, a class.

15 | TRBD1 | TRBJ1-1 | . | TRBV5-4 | CASKLTGGADTEAFF | TGTGCCAGCAAACTAACAGGGGGCGCTGACACTGAAGCTTTCTTT
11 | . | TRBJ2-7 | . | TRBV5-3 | CARSPGQEQYF | TGTGCCAGAAGCCCAGGACAGGAGCAGTACTTC
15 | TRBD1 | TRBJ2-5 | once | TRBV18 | CASSLGQGDQETQYF | TGTGCCAGCTCCCTGGGACAGGGCGACCAAGAGACCCAGTACTTC
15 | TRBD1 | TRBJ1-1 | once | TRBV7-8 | CASSWRTGVSTEAFF | TGTGCCAGCAGCTGGAGGACAGGGGTTAGCACTGAAGCTTTCTTT
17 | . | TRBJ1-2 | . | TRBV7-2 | CASRPTGRTPGDYGYTF | TGTGCCAGCAGACCGACCGGGCGGACTCCAGGGGACTATGGCTACACCTTC
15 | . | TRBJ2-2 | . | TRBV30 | CAWNARGINTGELFF | TGTGCCTGGAATGCTAGGGGGATCAACACCGGGGAGCTGTTTTTT
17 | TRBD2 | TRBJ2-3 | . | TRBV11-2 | CASSLGVAGARTDTQYF | TGTGCCAGCAGCCTAGGGGTAGCGGGGGCTCGCACAGATACGCAGTATTTT
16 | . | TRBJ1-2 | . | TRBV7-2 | CASSGGGSSLLDGYTF | TGTGCCAGCAGCGGGGGAGGCAGTTCCCTCCTGGACGGCTACACCTTC
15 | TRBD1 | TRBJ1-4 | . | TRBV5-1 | CASSWNRGQGEKLFF | TGCGCCAGCAGCTGGAACAGGGGGCAGGGGGAAAAACTGTTTTTT
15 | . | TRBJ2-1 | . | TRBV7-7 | CASSLGMGSYNEQFF | TGTGCCAGCAGCTTAGGAATGGGTTCCTACAATGAGCAGTTCTTC
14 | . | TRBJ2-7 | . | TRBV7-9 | CASSLAGTAYEQYF | TGTGCCAGCAGCTTAGCGGGCACCGCCTACGAGCAGTACTTC
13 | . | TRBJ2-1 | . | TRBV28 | CASSLGGVNEQFF | TGTGCCAGCAGTTTAGGTGGGGTGAATGAGCAGTTCTTC
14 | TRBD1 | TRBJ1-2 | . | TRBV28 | CASSVHRGRGGYTF | TGTGCCAGCAGCGTCCACAGGGGGCGCGGTGGCTACACCTTC
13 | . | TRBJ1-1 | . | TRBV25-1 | CASSGPSNTEAFF | TGTGCCAGCAGTGGCCCCTCGAACACTGAAGCTTTCTTT
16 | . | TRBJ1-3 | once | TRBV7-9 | CASSLKQGSLGNTIYF | TGTGCCAGCAGCCTCAAACAGGGATCACTAGGAAACACCATATATTTT
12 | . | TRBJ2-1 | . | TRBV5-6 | CASSRTIGEQFF | TGTGCCAGCAGCCGGACTATCGGGGAGCAGTTCTTC
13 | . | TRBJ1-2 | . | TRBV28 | CASSSRKSYGYTF | TGTGCCAGCAGTTCCCGGAAAAGCTATGGCTACACCTTC
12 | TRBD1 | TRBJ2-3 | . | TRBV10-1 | CASGGQGYTQYF | TGCGCCAGCGGTGGACAGGGCTATACGCAGTATTTT
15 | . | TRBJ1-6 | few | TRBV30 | CAWSGGLTYNSPLHF | TGTGCCTGGAGTGGGGGACTGACTTATAATTCACCCCTCCACTTT
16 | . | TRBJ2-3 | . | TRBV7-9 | CASSLGYTGLVDTQYF | TGTGCCAGCAGCTTAGGATATACGGGGTTAGTGGATACGCAGTATTTT
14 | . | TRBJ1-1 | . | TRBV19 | CASSPQVQNTEAFF | TGTGCCAGTAGTCCCCAGGTCCAGAACACTGAAGCTTTCTTT
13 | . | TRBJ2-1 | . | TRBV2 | CASSADGHNEQFF | TGTGCCAGCAGTGCGGACGGCCACAATGAGCAGTTCTTC
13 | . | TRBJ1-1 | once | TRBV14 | CASSQGKNTEAFF | TGTGCCAGCAGCCAAGGGAAGAATACTGAAGCTTTCTTT
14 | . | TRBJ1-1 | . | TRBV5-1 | CASSLTGMNTEAFF | TGCGCCAGCAGCTTGACAGGTATGAACACTGAAGCTTTCTTT